This T cell receptor beta chain was profiled in a study of cytomegalovirus exposure and HLA in healthy donors. For the study at large: HLA-typed donors were the source of roughly 80 million unique TCRs held in an early data release. Notes on the study in general: As confirmed in vitro, three CMV-associated chains were specific for CMV antigens. Reports described diagnosis of cytomegalovirus status by the classifier as highly specific and sensitive.

The PCR had 60 Vbeta and 13 Jbeta primers. Only in-frame clones appear in the TCRdb table, and some are missing; sequencing was by immunoSEQ multiplex PCR. The table includes approximately 140,000 clones, about 80% detected once. The germline gives CDR1 MGHRA, CDR2 YSYEKL. There are 16 residues in the CDR3. Trimming took 9 bases from V and 2 from J, leaving 21 bases between them. Of note for this clone: Its antigen is still unknown.

Sequenced sample: PBMCs. V usage is TRBV4-1 and J usage is TRBJ2-3; TRBD1 is a possible D gene (6 bases). The receptor comes from a woman in her thirties or forties in good health and CMV-seronegative. CDR3 sequence: CASSTGPGGLTDTQYF. The CDR3 DNA follows: TGCGCCAGTTCCACAGGGCCTGGAGGCCTCACAGATACGCAGTATTTT.